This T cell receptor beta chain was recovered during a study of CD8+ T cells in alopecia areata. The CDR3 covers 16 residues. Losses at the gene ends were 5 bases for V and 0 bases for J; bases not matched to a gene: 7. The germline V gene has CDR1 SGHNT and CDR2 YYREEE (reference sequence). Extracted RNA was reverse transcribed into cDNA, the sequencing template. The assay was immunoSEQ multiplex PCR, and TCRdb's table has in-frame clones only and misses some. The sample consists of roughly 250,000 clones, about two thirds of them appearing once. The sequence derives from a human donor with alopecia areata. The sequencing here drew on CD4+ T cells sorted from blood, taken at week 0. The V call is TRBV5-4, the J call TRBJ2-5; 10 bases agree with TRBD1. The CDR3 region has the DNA TGTGCCAGCAGTAACCGGGACAGGGGCTACCAAGAGACCCAGTACTTC. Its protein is CASSNRDRGYQETQYF.